The present entry profiles one T cell receptor beta chain with its context. The data were obtained in a study of cytomegalovirus exposure and HLA in healthy donors. V lost 4 bases and J 3 bases, leaving 17 bases between the germline ends. CDR1 is LGHNA, CDR2 YNFKEQ, per germline. The CDR3 runs to 16 residues. PCR amplification relied on 60 Vbeta primers (plus 13 Jbeta primers). Assay used: immunoSEQ multiplex PCR; TCRdb lists only in-frame clones, some missing. Counted here are about 200,000 clones, approximately 80% occurring once; the ten biggest clones make up approximately 0.098%. The receptor comes from a boy under 10 years old in good health and CMV-seronegative. The rearrangement links TRBV4-2 to TRBJ2-3, with D maybe TRBD2 (7 bases). The sequenced sample was PBMCs. CDR3 sequence: CASSRSRGAGTDTQYF. CDR3 in DNA: TGTGCCAGCAGCCGTTCTCGGGGGGCCGGTACAGATACGCAGTATTTT.